This T cell receptor (beta chain) came from a study of beta chain features in type 1 diabetes. About the study: Age, gender, cell numbers and subset yield matched between patients and controls.

Every isolated RNA sample was fully reverse transcribed, so sequencing captured expressed TCRB transcripts. TCRdb's table, derived via immunoSEQ multiplex PCR, lists solely in-frame clones and lacks some. The table shows 250,000 to 300,000 clones, with about 8.5% occurring only once. The study's findings and limits: Shorter TCRB CDR3s, moderately but significantly so, were found in Type 1 diabetes patients in all four CD4+ subsets. Over-representation of high TCR-expressing cells was a possible consequence of cDNA sequencing.

V was cut by 4 bases and J by 0 bases, with 10 bases left in between. The CDR3 sequence is 14 residues long. CDR1 is SGHRS and CDR2 is YFSETQ in the germline V gene. Notes on this clone: Its specificity is unknown.

Sorted populations all had greater than 95% purity. The TCR originated in a young woman in good health. The chain has TRBV5-1 and TRBJ1-1; D gene ambiguous. Sequenced material: central memory CD4+ T cells from blood. The CDR3 sequence is CASSQADMNTEAFF. The CDR3 nucleotides read TGCGCCAGCAGCCAAGCCGATATGAACACTGAAGCTTTCTTT. The full variable domain, with the rest looked up from reference TRBV5-1 and TRBJ1-1, is KAGVTQTPRYLIKTRGQQVTLSCSPISGHRSVSWYQQTPGQGLQFLFEYFSETQRNKGNFPGRFSGRQFSNSRSEMNVSTLELGDSALYLCASSQADMNTEAFFGQGTRLTVV.